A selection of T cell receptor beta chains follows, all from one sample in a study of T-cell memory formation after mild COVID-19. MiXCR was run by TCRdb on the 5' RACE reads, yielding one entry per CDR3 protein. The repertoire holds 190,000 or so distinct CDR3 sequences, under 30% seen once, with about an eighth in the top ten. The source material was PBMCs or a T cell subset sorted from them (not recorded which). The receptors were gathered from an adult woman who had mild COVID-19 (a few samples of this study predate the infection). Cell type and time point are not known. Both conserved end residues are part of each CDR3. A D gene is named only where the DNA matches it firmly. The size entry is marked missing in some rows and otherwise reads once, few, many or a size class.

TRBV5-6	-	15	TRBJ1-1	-	CASSLRRDKLAEAFF	TGTGCCAGCAGCCTACGCCGGGACAAACTCGCTGAAGCTTTCTTT
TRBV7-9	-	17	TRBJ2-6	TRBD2	CASSVSGVPSGANVLTF	TGTGCCAGCAGCGTCAGCGGGGTCCCCTCTGGGGCCAACGTCCTGACTTTC
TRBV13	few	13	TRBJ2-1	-	CASSLVSSNEQFF	TGTGCCAGCAGCTTAGTAAGCTCCAATGAGCAGTTCTTC
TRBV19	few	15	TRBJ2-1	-	CASSIQAGSYNEQFF	TGTGCCAGTAGTATTCAGGCGGGTAGCTACAATGAGCAGTTCTTC
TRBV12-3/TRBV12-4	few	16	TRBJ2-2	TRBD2	CASSLVVAGPTGELFF	TGTGCCAGCAGCCTAGTGGTAGCGGGACCCACCGGGGAGCTGTTTTTT
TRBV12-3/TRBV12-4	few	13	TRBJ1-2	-	CASSFTGQGGYTF	TGTGCCAGCAGTTTTACGGGGCAAGGTGGCTACACCTTC
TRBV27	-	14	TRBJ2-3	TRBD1	CASSLSGTGGTQYF	TGTGCCAGCAGTTTATCAGGGACAGGGGGTACGCAGTATTTT
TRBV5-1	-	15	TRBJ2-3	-	CASSLEVTRGDTQYF	TGCGCCAGCAGCTTGGAGGTTACGAGAGGAGATACGCAGTATTTT
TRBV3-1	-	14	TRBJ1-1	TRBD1	CASSQIQGASEAFF	TGTGCCAGCAGCCAAATACAGGGGGCTTCTGAAGCTTTCTTT
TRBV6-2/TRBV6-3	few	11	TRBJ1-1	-	CASSYRGGAFF	TGTGCCAGCAGTTACCGGGGAGGAGCTTTCTTT
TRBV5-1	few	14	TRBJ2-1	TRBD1	CASSSGTEGAEQFF	TGCGCCAGCAGCTCTGGGACAGAAGGAGCTGAGCAGTTCTTC
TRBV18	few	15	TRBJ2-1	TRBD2	CASSPTSGTFNEQFF	TGTGCCAGCTCACCGACTAGCGGGACCTTCAATGAGCAGTTCTTC
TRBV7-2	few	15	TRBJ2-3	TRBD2	CASSLESGGSDTQYF	TGTGCCAGCAGCTTAGAAAGCGGGGGTTCAGATACGCAGTATTTT
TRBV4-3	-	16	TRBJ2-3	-	CASSQESPQDGDTQYF	TGCGCCAGCAGCCAAGAGTCTCCCCAGGATGGAGATACGCAGTATTTT
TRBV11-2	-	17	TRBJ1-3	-	CASSLDRGRGSGNTIYF	TGTGCCAGCAGCTTAGATCGCGGCAGGGGCTCTGGAAACACCATATATTTT
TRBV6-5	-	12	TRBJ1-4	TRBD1	CATQGGNEKLFF	TGTGCCACCCAGGGGGGGAATGAAAAACTGTTTTTT
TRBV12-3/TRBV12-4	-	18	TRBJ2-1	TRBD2	CASSPPGELAGVRNEQFF	TGTGCCAGCAGTCCCCCTGGAGAACTAGCGGGAGTGAGGAATGAGCAGTTCTTC
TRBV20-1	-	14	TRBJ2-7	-	CSARSLGVSNEQYF	TGCAGTGCTAGAAGTCTAGGGGTAAGCAACGAGCAGTACTTC
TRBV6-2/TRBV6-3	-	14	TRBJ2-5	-	CASSMHGTQETQYF	TGTGCCAGCAGCATGCATGGGACTCAAGAGACCCAGTACTTC
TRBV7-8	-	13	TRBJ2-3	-	CASSPGPTDTQYF	TGTGCCAGCAGCCCGGGGCCCACAGATACGCAGTATTTT
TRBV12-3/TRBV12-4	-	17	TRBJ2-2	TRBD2	CASSLALGGGTTGELFF	TGTGCCAGCAGTTTAGCGCTGGGCGGGGGGACCACCGGGGAGCTGTTTTTT
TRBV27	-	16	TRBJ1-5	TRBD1	CASSSFRDSHGQPQHF	TGTGCCAGCAGTTCCTTCCGGGACAGTCATGGACAGCCCCAGCATTTT
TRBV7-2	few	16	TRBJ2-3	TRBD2	CASSTASGGLGYTQYF	TGTGCCAGCAGCACCGCTAGCGGGGGCCTCGGGTATACGCAGTATTTT
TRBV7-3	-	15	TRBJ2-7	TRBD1	CASSGGTGISYEQYF	TGTGCCAGCAGCGGTGGGACAGGAATCTCCTACGAGCAGTACTTC
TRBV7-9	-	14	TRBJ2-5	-	CASSVVGGQETQYF	TGTGCCAGCAGCGTCGTTGGGGGCCAAGAGACCCAGTACTTC
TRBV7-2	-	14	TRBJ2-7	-	CASSSRTATYEQYF	TGTGCCAGCAGCTCCCGAACGGCTACGTACGAGCAGTACTTC
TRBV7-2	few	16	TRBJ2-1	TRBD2	CASSPQSGGIDNEQFF	TGTGCCAGCAGCCCCCAAAGCGGGGGAATCGACAATGAGCAGTTCTTC